Below, 19 T cell receptor beta chains from the same sample are listed, as sequenced in a study of cytotoxic CD8 clonotypes in ibrutinib-treated CLL. Profiling relied on immunoSEQ multiplex PCR, and the TCRdb table lists in-frame clones only, not all of them. The sample holds about 39,000 clones, about two thirds seen once. The sequencing used PBMCs, collected at disease progression, from a patient treated with ibrutinib. Receptor source: a human donor with chronic lymphocytic leukemia.

This clone appeared once. The chain links TRBV11-3 to TRBJ2-7, with TRBD2 matching 8 bases. The CDR3 consists of 14 residues. Unmatched junction bases numbered 7, after V lost 3 bases and J lost 6 bases. Germline V gene lookup returns CDR1 SGHNT and CDR2 YENEEA. CDR3 sequence: CASSLPGLEFEQYF. CDR3 sequence (DNA): TGTGCCAGCAGCTTGCCGGGACTAGAGTTCGAGCAGTACTTC. Complete variable domain (other parts from reference TRBV11-3 and TRBJ2-7): EAGVVQSPRYKIIEKKQPVAFWCNPISGHNTLYWYLQNLGQGPELLIRYENEEAVDDSQLPKDRFSAERLKGVDSTLKIQPAELGDSAVYLCASSLPGLEFEQYFGPGTRLTVT.

The chain uses TRBV4-1 and TRBJ2-7; 7 nucleotides align to TRBD1. Per the germline V gene, CDR1 is MGHRA and CDR2 is YSYEKL. The CDR3 contains 15 residues. V was pared by 3 bases and J by 1 base, with 6 bases of the junction left unmatched. The CDR3 sequence: CASSQQQGPSYEQYF. In DNA, the CDR3 is TGCGCCAGCAGCCAGCAACAGGGGCCGTCCTACGAGCAGTACTTC.

This clone was recorded a few times. The chain combines TRBV6-6 with TRBJ1-5; D is perhaps TRBD1 (5 bases). V was clipped by 2 bases and J by 4 bases, with 9 bases between them. Germline values: CDR1 MNHNY, CDR2 SVGAGI (reference sequence). The CDR3 extends over 14 amino acids. CDR3 residues: CASSYPGGNQPQHF. The CDR3 nucleotides are TGTGCCAGCAGTTACCCGGGGGGGAATCAGCCCCAGCATTTT.

The chain has TRBV6-5 and TRBJ2-3; the D is unclear. Germline assignment: CDR1 MNHEY and CDR2 SVGAGI. Trimming took 4 bases from V and 0 from J, leaving 11 bases between them. The CDR3 loop spans 15 amino acids. The CDR3 region is CASSWMGDSTDTQYF. The CDR3 DNA sequence: TGTGCCAGCAGTTGGATGGGCGATAGCACAGATACGCAGTATTTT.

The genes are TRBV14 and TRBJ2-3; tentatively, D is TRBD2 (6 bases). Trimming shortened V by 6 bases and J by 8 bases, and 21 bases separated the two germline ends. This CDR3 is 15 amino acids long. CDR1 is SGHDN, CDR2 FVKESK, per germline. The CDR3 reads CASRPSGRGTATQYF. As DNA, the CDR3 is TGTGCCAGCAGACCGAGCGGGCGGGGAACGGCTACGCAGTATTTT.

The chain is built from TRBV9 and TRBJ1-2, with 8 bases fitting TRBD1. CDR3 length: 18 residues. Germline V gene sequence: CDR1 SGDLS, CDR2 YYNGEE. V shed 1 base, J shed 2 bases, and the junction held 13 bases outside the gene matches. CDR3 DNA sequence: TGTGCCAGCAGCGTATCCACAGGGGGATCTGCACTAAACTATGGCTACACCTTC. It specifies CASSVSTGGSALNYGYTF.

The chain uses TRBV6-5 and TRBJ1-3; D gene ambiguous. The germline CDR1 and CDR2 sequences are MNHEY and SVGAGI. CDR3 length: 15 amino acids. The V and J ends lost 7 bases and 0 bases respectively, with 13 bases between them. As DNA, the CDR3 is TGTGCCAGCACCGCCGACATTAGCTCTGGAAACACCATATATTTT. Amino acids: CASTADISSGNTIYF.

This clone was seen only once. The rearrangement joins TRBV12-5 to TRBJ1-4, with unresolved D. Germline V gene sequence: CDR1 LGHNT, CDR2 FRNRAP. V lost 0 bases and J 4 bases, leaving 3 bases between the germline ends. The CDR3 sequence is 13 residues long. The CDR3 spells CASGLVFNEKLFF. The CDR3 region has the DNA TGTGCTAGTGGTTTGGTTTTTAATGAAAAACTGTTTTTT.

CDR3 sequence reads: CASSEQRAKNIQYF. DNA for the CDR3: TGTGCCAGCAGCGAACAGAGAGCCAAAAACATTCAGTACTTC. This chain uses TRBV7-9 with TRBJ2-4; D gene unclear. The CDR3 extends over 14 amino acids. V was pared by 5 bases and J by 0 bases, with 8 bases between. CDR1 is SEHNR, CDR2 FQNEAQ, per germline (reference sequence).

The chain links TRBV2 to TRBJ2-7, with D tentatively TRBD1 or TRBD2 (5 bases each). The CDR3 extends over 12 amino acids. Deletions cut 10 bases from V and 2 bases from J, with 12 bases between. Per germline, CDR1 SNHLY and CDR2 FYNNEI. CDR3 in DNA: TGTGCCAACCGGGGCTATACCTACGAGCAGTACTTC. It specifies CANRGYTYEQYF.

This clone was seen only once. The chain links TRBV5-4 to TRBJ2-5; 8 nucleotides line up with TRBD2. V dropped 7 bases and J dropped 4; count of bases not matched to a gene: 15. The CDR3 covers 16 residues. Per the germline V gene, CDR1 is SGHNT and CDR2 is YYREEE (reference sequence). Here the CDR3 reads CASGMSGSPVGETQYF. The CDR3 DNA follows: TGTGCCAGCGGTATGAGCGGGAGTCCCGTGGGAGAGACCCAGTACTTC.

The chain employs TRBV7-9 and TRBJ2-3; no firm D call. Trimming pared 3 bases from V and 4 bases from J, leaving 17 bases between. Germline loops: CDR1 SEHNR, CDR2 FQNEAQ (reference sequence). There are 16 residues in the CDR3. The CDR3 is CASSLARTPAADTQYF. The CDR3 region has the DNA TGTGCCAGCAGCTTGGCCCGAACTCCCGCGGCAGATACGCAGTATTTT.

The rearrangement uses TRBV9 and TRBJ1-1; TRBD1 aligns across 7 bases. Germline CDR1 reads SGDLS; CDR2 reads YYNGEE. The CDR3 has 14 residues. Trimming removed 0 bases from V and 5 bases from J; junction bases left unmatched: 4. DNA of the CDR3: TGTGCCAGCAGCGTAGAGGGGGCGAGGACTGAAGCTTTCTTT. Amino acid sequence: CASSVEGARTEAFF. Full variable domain (remainder filled in from reference TRBV9 and TRBJ1-1): DSGVTQTPKHLITATGQRVTLRCSPRSGDLSVYWYQQSLDQGLQFLIQYYNGEERAKGNILERFSAQQFPDLHSELNLSSLELGDSALYFCASSVEGARTEAFFGQGTRLTVV.

This sequence joins TRBV19 and TRBJ2-1, with D possibly being TRBD2 (5 bases). Trimming left V 8 bases short and J 1 base short, with 9 bases between. CDR1 LNHDA and CDR2 SQIVND come from the germline V gene (reference sequence). The CDR3 extends over 13 amino acids. CDR3 sequence (DNA): TGTGCCAGTTCGGGGTTTTCCTACAATGAGCAGTTCTTC. Translation gives CASSGFSYNEQFF.

V is TRBV9 and J is TRBJ1-1, with a possible D match to TRBD1 (6 bases). The CDR3 is 14 residues long. CDR1 is SGDLS, CDR2 YYNGEE, per germline. Trimming cost V 0 bases and J 1 base, with 7 bases left between them. CDR3 sequence reads: CASSVGQANTEAFF. CDR3 DNA: TGTGCCAGCAGCGTAGGACAGGCGAACACTGAAGCTTTCTTT.

The chain is built from TRBV5-1 and TRBJ2-7; no definite D call. V was trimmed by 0 bases and J by 4 bases, leaving 5 bases between them. From germline, CDR1 is SGHRS and CDR2 YFSETQ. The CDR3 totals 12 residues. CDR3 region: CASSLDLYEQYF. DNA of the CDR3: TGCGCCAGCAGCTTGGATCTGTACGAGCAGTACTTC.

In this sample, this clone turned up many times. The chain is built from TRBV6-1 and TRBJ2-1; D is possibly TRBD1 (6 bases). Per germline, CDR1 MNHNS and CDR2 SASEGT. The CDR3 sequence is 14 residues long. The ends were cut back, 7 bases at V and 2 bases at J, with 12 bases in the middle. This CDR3 reads CASNGQSTYNEQFF. Here the CDR3 DNA reads TGTGCCAGCAATGGACAGTCTACCTACAATGAGCAGTTCTTC.

This clone appeared a single time. This sequence joins TRBV2 and TRBJ2-5; 9 positions match TRBD1. V lost 8 bases to trimming and J lost 5 bases; unmatched junction nucleotides: 12. This CDR3 has 15 residues. Per germline, CDR1 SNHLY and CDR2 FYNNEI. The CDR3: CASGGDRGRGETQYF. In nucleotides, the CDR3 is TGTGCCAGCGGGGGAGACAGGGGGAGAGGGGAGACCCAGTACTTC.

This clone was picked up one time. This rearrangement joins TRBV28 to TRBJ2-3; D gene uncertain. Germline CDR1 reads MDHEN; CDR2 reads SYDVKM. Trimming stripped 5 bases from V and 2 bases from J, with 8 bases between. There are 13 residues in the CDR3. The CDR3 loop reads CASSVPDTDTQYF. The CDR3 region has the DNA TGTGCCAGCAGTGTGCCGGACACAGATACGCAGTATTTT.